What follows are 12 T cell receptor beta chains derived from one specimen sequenced in a study of blood T cell repertoires in COVID-19. The method was immunoSEQ multiplex PCR; TCRdb's version includes in-frame clones alone and lacks a portion of them. Of 130,000 or so clones listed, about 86% were seen once; the top ten hold 2% to 2.5%. Sample: PBMCs or T cells enriched from blood (not recorded which). The receptors here all came from a man in his forties or fifties with acute COVID-19.

The chain couples TRBV3-1 (or the pseudogene TRBV3-2) to TRBJ2-2; the match to TRBD1 covers 7 bases. This CDR3 is 14 amino acids long. From germline, CDR1 is LGHDT and CDR2 YNNKEL (reference sequence). V lost 0 bases to trimming and J lost 6 bases; unmatched junction nucleotides: 1. CDR3 sequence (DNA): TGTGCCAGCAGCCAAGAAGGGGGCCCCGGGGAGCTGTTTTTT. Protein product: CASSQEGGPGELFF.

This chain connects TRBV11-2 to TRBJ2-5, with 12 nucleotides matching TRBD2. The CDR3 consists of 15 residues. CDR1 and CDR2 (germline): SGHAT, FQNNGV. V lost 5 bases, J lost 5 bases, and 6 bases stayed unmatched. CDR3 sequence reads: CASSIGLAGLETQYF. The CDR3 DNA follows: TGTGCCAGCAGCATCGGACTAGCGGGGTTGGAGACCCAGTACTTC.

The gene calls are TRBV7-3 and TRBJ2-3; 15 bases align to TRBD2. Germline lookup yields CDR1 SGHTA and CDR2 FQGTGA. CDR3 length: 19 amino acids. J gave up 1 base and V 5 bases, and 10 bases lay outside the gene matches. The CDR3, as DNA: TGTGCCAGCAGCCCCTTCGGACTAGCGGGAGGGAGTGGCACAGATACGCAGTATTTT. Translation gives CASSPFGLAGGSGTDTQYF. Together with reference TRBV7-3 and TRBJ2-3, the CDR3 gives the full variable domain: GAGVSQTPSNKVTEKGKYVELRCDPISGHTALYWYRQSLGQGPEFLIYFQGTGAADDSGLPNDRFFAVRPEGSVSTLKIQRTERGDSAVYLCASSPFGLAGGSGTDTQYFGPGTRLTVL.

This chain links TRBV20-1 with TRBJ1-1, with TRBD1 as a possible D gene (6 bases). Per germline, CDR1 DFQATT and CDR2 SNEGSKA (reference sequence). The CDR3 extends over 11 amino acids. As DNA, the CDR3 is TGCAGGGGGGCGGGGGGCACTGAAGCTTTCTTT. It is translated as CRGAGGTEAFF.

The J gene is TRBJ2-5, the V gene TRBV28; D is ambiguous. The CDR3 runs to 11 residues. Deletions cut 3 bases from V and 5 bases from J, with 4 bases between. Germline values: CDR1 MDHEN, CDR2 SYDVKM. CDR3 coding DNA: TGTGCCAGCAGTTTTCGGGAGACCCAGTACTTC. Translating it yields CASSFRETQYF.

The chain couples TRBV3-1 (or the pseudogene TRBV3-2) to TRBJ2-7; 8 nucleotides agree with TRBD2. CDR3 length: 14 amino acids. V shed 3 bases, J shed 6 bases, and the junction held 7 bases outside the gene matches. CDR1 is LGHDT and CDR2 is YNNKEL in the germline V gene (reference sequence). Here the CDR3 DNA reads TGTGCCAGCAGCCATCTGGGCGGGGGGCGCGAGCAGTACTTC. Its translation is CASSHLGGGREQYF.

The chain has TRBV19 and TRBJ1-5; no clear D gene. Trimming pared 3 bases from V and 0 bases from J, leaving 12 bases between. CDR3 length equals 16 residues. Germline CDR1 and CDR2: LNHDA and SQIVND (reference sequence). The CDR3 DNA follows: TGTGCCAGTAGTATTGACTCGCCCTATAGCAATCAGCCCCAGCATTTT. Translated, it gives CASSIDSPYSNQPQHF.

This clone was counted between two and nine times. Additional DNA sequences in this sample encode the identical CDR3. V usage is TRBV5-4 and J usage is TRBJ1-2; the D gene is possibly TRBD1 (5 bases). V was cut by 1 base and J by 6 bases, with 7 bases left in between. The germline V gene has CDR1 SGHNT and CDR2 YYREEE (reference sequence). The CDR3 length is 12 residues. CDR3 bases: TGTGCCAGCAGCTTGTCGGGGGATGGCTACACCTTC. Protein product: CASSLSGDGYTF.

The genes are TRBV18 and TRBJ1-1; 7 bases fit TRBD1. V lost 4 bases to trimming and J lost 5 bases; unmatched junction nucleotides: 4. CDR3 size: 13 residues. Germline V gives CDR1 KGHSH, CDR2 LQKENI. CDR3 in amino acids: CASSQGARTEAFF. CDR3 coding DNA: TGTGCCAGCTCACAGGGGGCGAGGACTGAAGCTTTCTTT. Full variable domain (missing parts from reference TRBV18 and TRBJ1-1): NAGVMQNPRHLVRRRGQEARLRCSPMKGHSHVYWYRQLPEEGLKFMVYLQKENIIDESGMPKERFSAEFPKEGPSILRIQQVVRGDSAAYFCASSQGARTEAFFGQGTRLTVV.

The CDR3 nucleotides read TGTGCCAGCAGCCCCGGGACAGGTGCTGGCTACACCTTC. It yields the protein CASSPGTGAGYTF. The gene calls are TRBV28 and TRBJ1-2; 8 bases are a match to TRBD1. CDR3 size: 13 residues. Germline assignment: CDR1 MDHEN and CDR2 SYDVKM. J lost 7 bases, V lost 6 bases, and 7 bases had no gene match.

This clone was picked up a small number of times. This chain joins TRBV7-9 and TRBJ1-2; 7 bases are a match to TRBD1. This CDR3 is 14 amino acids long. Trimming took 5 bases from V and 3 from J; bases not matched to a gene: 6. The V gene's germline CDR1 is SEHNR and CDR2 FQNEAQ (reference sequence). The CDR3 region is CASSQHGTDYGYTF. The CDR3 DNA reads as TGTGCCAGCAGCCAACACGGGACAGACTATGGCTACACCTTC.

This chain links TRBV7-2 with TRBJ2-3; 7 nucleotides align to TRBD2. Germline V gene sequence: CDR1 SGHTA, CDR2 FQGNSA. This CDR3 region has 15 residues. The V segment lost 5 bases and the J segment 1 base; nucleotides outside the gene matches: 6. The CDR3 DNA follows: TGTGCCAGCAGCCAATTTGCGGGGGGCACAGATACGCAGTATTTT. Protein: CASSQFAGGTDTQYF.